The 26 T cell receptor beta chains presented below share a single source sample, sequenced in a study of OX40 agonist ivuxolimab in advanced cancers. The repertoire was sequenced with immunoSEQ multiplex PCR; TCRdb's copy has only in-frame clones and lacks some. The sample shows 74,000 or so clones, more than 80% of them seen only once. Sequenced material: CD4+ or CD8+ T cells sorted from blood, taken in a trial of the OX40 agonist ivuxolimab. These receptor sequences come from an adult with an advanced solid tumor such as melanoma, head and neck, liver or kidney cancer.

The rearrangement joins TRBV10-3 to TRBJ2-7; D may be TRBD1 or TRBD2 (5 bases each). The germline V and J ends were trimmed by 0 bases and 7 bases, with 7 bases remaining between them. Germline V gives CDR1 ENHRY, CDR2 SYGVKD. This CDR3 is 12 amino acids long. CDR3 in amino acids: CAISESREEQYF. DNA for the CDR3: TGTGCCATCAGTGAGTCCAGGGAGGAGCAGTACTTC.

This clone appeared a single time. The chain uses TRBV18 and TRBJ1-2; D uncertain. This CDR3 is 14 amino acids long. In germline, CDR1 is KGHSH, CDR2 LQKENI. V was trimmed by 2 bases and J by 0 bases, leaving 7 bases between them. CDR3 nucleotide sequence: TGTGCCAGCTCACCAACAGCGACTAACTATGGCTACACCTTC. Amino acids: CASSPTATNYGYTF.

V usage is TRBV28 and J usage is TRBJ2-7, with D possibly matching TRBD1 (6 bases). Trimming removed 2 bases at V and 7 bases at J, with 15 bases between. Germline loops: CDR1 MDHEN, CDR2 SYDVKM. This CDR3 has 14 residues. CDR3 in amino acids: CASSLNLGAREQYF. DNA for the CDR3: TGTGCCAGCAGTTTAAATCTGGGGGCGAGGGAGCAGTACTTC.

The chain carries TRBV18 and TRBJ2-1, with a possible D match to TRBD2 (6 bases). There are 15 residues in the CDR3. Germline CDR1 and CDR2: KGHSH and LQKENI. The V gene lost 3 bases and the J gene lost 8 bases, with 17 bases spanning the gap. CDR3 coding DNA: TGTGCCAGCTCACCGGGCACCCTGGGACTCTATGAGCAGTTCTTC. This translates into CASSPGTLGLYEQFF.

The chain recombines TRBV18 with TRBJ1-1, with TRBD1 matching 7 bases. The germline gives CDR1 KGHSH, CDR2 LQKENI. The CDR3 contains 14 residues. Germline trimming cut 5 bases from V and 6 bases from J; bases unmatched to any gene: 9. The CDR3 bases are TGTGCCAGCTCAAGACAGGGCTTAGTGTCTGAAGCTTTCTTT. Translation gives CASSRQGLVSEAFF.

The rearrangement links TRBV29-1 to TRBJ1-4; D call uncertain. This CDR3 is built from 12 residues. Germline values: CDR1 SQVTM, CDR2 ANQGSEA. Trimming removed 7 bases from V and 5 bases from J, with 11 bases in between. In DNA form, the CDR3 reads TGCAGCGCCTGGACGGAGAATGAAAAACTGTTTTTT. This codes for CSAWTENEKLFF.

V is TRBV6-6 and J is TRBJ2-7; D may be TRBD2 (5 bases). The CDR3 contains 12 residues. Trimming removed 5 bases at V and 4 bases at J, with 9 bases between. Germline values: CDR1 MNHNY, CDR2 SVGAGI (reference sequence). The DNA of the CDR3 is TGTGCCAGCAGTACTCCGGGGTACGAGCAGTACTTC. Encoded protein: CASSTPGYEQYF.

The chain carries TRBV18 and TRBJ1-2; 7 nucleotides agree with TRBD1. The J segment lost 4 bases and the V segment lost 0 bases, leaving 5 bases of the junction unmatched. This CDR3 has 15 residues. Germline V gene sequence: CDR1 KGHSH, CDR2 LQKENI. The CDR3 nucleotides read TGTGCCAGCTCACCACCGAGTTGGGACAGCTATGGCTACACCTTC. It translates to CASSPPSWDSYGYTF.

The V gene is TRBV19, the J gene TRBJ2-1; tentatively, D is TRBD2 (5 bases). Germline V CDR1 and CDR2: LNHDA, SQIVND (reference sequence). V was trimmed by 8 bases and J by 6 bases, leaving 11 bases between them. The CDR3 loop spans 12 amino acids. CDR3 region: CASGRTFNEQFF. The DNA of the CDR3 is TGTGCCAGTGGACGGACTTTCAATGAGCAGTTCTTC.

V usage is TRBV6-5 and J usage is TRBJ1-5; D is ambiguous. This CDR3 has 14 residues. The V gene lost 6 bases and the J gene lost 10 bases, with 19 bases spanning the gap. Germline V lookup: CDR1 MNHEY, CDR2 SVGAGI. CDR3: CASRFLRDPGPQHF. The CDR3 nucleotides are TGTGCCAGCAGGTTCTTACGCGACCCGGGACCCCAGCATTTT.

V and J are TRBV6-6 and TRBJ1-5; the D is unclear. Germline lookup yields CDR1 MNHNY and CDR2 SVGAGI (reference sequence). V was clipped by 6 bases and J by 0 bases, with 12 bases between them. The CDR3 has 15 residues. CDR3 sequence reads: CASRYGIDSNQPQHF. CDR3 DNA: TGTGCCAGCAGATACGGGATCGATAGCAATCAGCCCCAGCATTTT.

The chain has TRBV29-1 and TRBJ1-6; 7 bases are a match to TRBD1. With 6 bases clipped from V and 1 base from J, the junction kept 0 bases outside the gene matches. The CDR3 runs to 13 residues. CDR1 is SQVTM, CDR2 ANQGSEA, per germline. The CDR3 here is CSVQGSYNSPLHF. The CDR3 nucleotides read TGCAGCGTACAGGGGTCCTATAATTCACCCCTCCACTTT.

The chain uses TRBV5-8 and TRBJ2-1; the D gene is possibly TRBD1 (6 bases). Trimming cost V 4 bases and J 8 bases, with 16 bases left between them. CDR3 length equals 14 residues. Germline values: CDR1 SGHTS, CDR2 YDEGEE. CDR3 DNA sequence: TGTGCCAGCAGCGGAATGACAGGTATCGATGAGCAGTTCTTC. Protein product: CASSGMTGIDEQFF.

This sequence joins TRBV10-3 and TRBJ2-2; 11 bases fit TRBD2. Germline trimming cut 6 bases from V and 3 bases from J; bases unmatched to any gene: 0. Germline V gene data show CDR1 as ENHRY and CDR2 as SYGVKD. The CDR3 has 14 amino acids. This CDR3 reads CAIRGLADTGELFF. CDR3 DNA sequence: TGTGCCATCAGGGGACTAGCGGACACCGGGGAGCTGTTTTTT.

The table lists this clone with a few counts. The chain has TRBV18 and TRBJ2-6, with 10 bases fitting TRBD1. In germline, CDR1 is KGHSH, CDR2 LQKENI. Trimming cost V 4 bases and J 4 bases; bases outside gene matches: 10. The CDR3 is 18 amino acids. CDR3 DNA sequence: TGTGCCAGCTCACGATCGACAGGGGGCATCATCGGGGCCAACGTCCTGACTTTC. It translates to CASSRSTGGIIGANVLTF.

This clone was seen more than once but under ten times. The CDR3 loop reads CASSVAGSVFF. The CDR3 nucleotides are TGTGCCAGCAGTGTGGCGGGGAGCGTGTTTTTT. The V gene is TRBV2, the J gene TRBJ2-2; TRBD2 is a possible D gene (6 bases). Germline assignment: CDR1 SNHLY and CDR2 FYNNEI. Trimming took 4 bases from V and 15 from J, leaving 12 bases between them. The CDR3 sequence is 11 residues long.

In the case of this clone: Other nucleotide sequences from this sample produce the same CDR3. V is TRBV28 and J is TRBJ1-2, with D unclear. Between the trimmed V and J ends, which lost 2 bases and 2 bases, there was a span of 3 bases. The CDR3 is 12 amino acids. Germline V CDR1 and CDR2: MDHEN, SYDVKM. The CDR3 spells CASSLRNYGYTF. For the CDR3, the DNA is TGTGCCAGCAGTTTACGGAACTATGGCTACACCTTC.

V and J are TRBV7-2 and TRBJ2-3; D remains ambiguous. CDR1 is SGHTA and CDR2 is FQGNSA in the germline V gene. Deletions cut 4 bases from V and 2 bases from J, with 1 base between. There are 11 residues in the CDR3. In DNA form, the CDR3 reads TGTGCCAGCAGCTCCACAGATACGCAGTATTTT. Translation: CASSSTDTQYF.

This chain links TRBV28 with TRBJ2-7, with 11 bases that match TRBD1. Germline trimming cut 4 bases from V and 2 bases from J; bases unmatched to any gene: 13. The CDR3 runs to 18 residues. The germline V gene has CDR1 MDHEN and CDR2 SYDVKM. The DNA of the CDR3 is TGTGCCAGCAGTTCCTGGACAGGGGGCCGTCCTATTACCTACGAGCAGTACTTC. It codes for CASSSWTGGRPITYEQYF.

The V gene is TRBV5-6, the J gene TRBJ1-3, with TRBD1 as a possible D gene (6 bases). Trimming took 0 bases from V and 2 from J, leaving 9 bases between them. The CDR3 has 15 residues. Germline CDR1 is SGHDT and CDR2 is YYEEEE. Here the CDR3 reads CASSLAGAAGNTIYF. CDR3 in DNA: TGTGCCAGCAGCTTGGCGGGGGCGGCTGGAAACACCATATATTTT. The whole variable domain, filled in from reference TRBV5-6 and TRBJ1-3, reads DAGVTQSPTHLIKTRGQQVTLRCSPKSGHDTVSWYQQALGQGPQFIFQYYEEEERQRGNFPDRFSGHQFPNYSSELNVNALLLGDSALYLCASSLAGAAGNTIYFGEGSWLTVV.

This chain links TRBV9 with TRBJ1-6; D unclear. The germline CDR1 and CDR2 sequences are SGDLS and YYNGEE. Trimming stripped 0 bases from V and 7 bases from J, with 5 bases between. The CDR3 consists of 13 residues. CDR3 nucleotides: TGTGCCAGCAGCGTAGGATGGAATTCACCCCTCCACTTT. Protein: CASSVGWNSPLHF. The complete variable domain, with remaining parts taken from reference TRBV9 and TRBJ1-6, reads DSGVTQTPKHLITATGQRVTLRCSPRSGDLSVYWYQQSLDQGLQFLIQYYNGEERAKGNILERFSAQQFPDLHSELNLSSLELGDSALYFCASSVGWNSPLHFGNGTRLTVT.

The J gene is TRBJ2-1, the V gene TRBV11-2; no reliable D call. V was shortened by 0 bases and J by 14 bases, with 14 bases between the two germline ends. The germline gives CDR1 SGHAT, CDR2 FQNNGV. This CDR3 comprises 13 residues. The CDR3 is CASSLDYQASKFF. The CDR3 nucleotides read TGTGCCAGCAGCTTAGATTATCAGGCTTCTAAGTTCTTC.

The gene calls are TRBV11-2 and TRBJ1-5; D perhaps matches TRBD1 (5 bases). The V gene's germline CDR1 is SGHAT and CDR2 FQNNGV. Between the trimmed V and J ends, which lost 2 bases and 7 bases, there was a span of 15 bases. The CDR3 sequence is 15 residues long. The CDR3 region is CASSLSGGGGQPQHF. CDR3 sequence (DNA): TGTGCCAGCAGCTTAAGTGGGGGAGGAGGCCAGCCCCAGCATTTT.

This chain uses TRBV5-6 with TRBJ2-3; 8 bases agree with TRBD1. The CDR3 is 16 amino acids. Germline loops: CDR1 SGHDT, CDR2 YYEEEE. Unmatched junction bases numbered 8, after V lost 4 bases and J lost 1 base. The CDR3 loop reads CASSPGTGHGTDTQYF. DNA for the CDR3: TGTGCCAGCAGCCCGGGGACAGGACATGGCACAGATACGCAGTATTTT.

CDR3 DNA sequence: TGTGCCAGCTCCCCTATACCCGGACTGACCCAAGAGACCCAGTACTTC. The encoded protein is CASSPIPGLTQETQYF. The chain employs TRBV18 and TRBJ2-5, with a possible D match to TRBD2 (5 bases). The V gene's germline CDR1 is KGHSH and CDR2 LQKENI. Trimming removed 6 bases at V and 1 base at J, with 18 bases between. CDR3 size: 16 residues. The full variable domain, with the rest looked up from reference TRBV18 and TRBJ2-5, is NAGVMQNPRHLVRRRGQEARLRCSPMKGHSHVYWYRQLPEEGLKFMVYLQKENIIDESGMPKERFSAEFPKEGPSILRIQQVVRGDSAAYFCASSPIPGLTQETQYFGPGTRLLVL.

J is TRBJ2-7 and V is TRBV6-1; 8 bases match TRBD2. CDR3 length equals 17 residues. Germline CDR1 and CDR2: MNHNS and SASEGT. After removal of 0 bases from V and 2 bases from J, the junction contained 9 bases not matched to a gene. Here the CDR3 reads CASSEALTVAGPYEQYF. The DNA for the CDR3 is TGTGCCAGCAGTGAAGCCTTGACGGTAGCGGGACCCTACGAGCAGTACTTC.